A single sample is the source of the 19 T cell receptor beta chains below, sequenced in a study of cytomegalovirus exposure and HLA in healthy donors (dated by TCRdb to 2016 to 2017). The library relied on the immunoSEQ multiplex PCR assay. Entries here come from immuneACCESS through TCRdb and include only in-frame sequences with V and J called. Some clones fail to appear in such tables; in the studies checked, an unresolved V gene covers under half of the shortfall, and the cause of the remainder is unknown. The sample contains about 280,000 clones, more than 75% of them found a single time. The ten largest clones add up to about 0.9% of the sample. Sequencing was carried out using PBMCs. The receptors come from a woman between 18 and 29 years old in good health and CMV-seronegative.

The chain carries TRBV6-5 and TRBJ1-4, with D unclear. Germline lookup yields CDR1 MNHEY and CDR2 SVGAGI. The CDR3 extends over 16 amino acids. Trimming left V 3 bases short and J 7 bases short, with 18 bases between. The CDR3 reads CASSYLVGFPPEKLFF. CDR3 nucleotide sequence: TGTGCCAGCAGTTATTTGGTCGGGTTTCCTCCTGAAAAACTGTTTTTT.

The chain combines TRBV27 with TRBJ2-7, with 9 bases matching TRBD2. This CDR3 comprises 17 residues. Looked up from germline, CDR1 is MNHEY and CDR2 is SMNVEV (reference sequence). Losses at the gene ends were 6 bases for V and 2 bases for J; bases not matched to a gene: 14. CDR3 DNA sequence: TGTGCCAGCAGACCACCCCCCGGACTAGCGTCTACCTACGAGCAGTACTTC. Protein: CASRPPPGLASTYEQYF.

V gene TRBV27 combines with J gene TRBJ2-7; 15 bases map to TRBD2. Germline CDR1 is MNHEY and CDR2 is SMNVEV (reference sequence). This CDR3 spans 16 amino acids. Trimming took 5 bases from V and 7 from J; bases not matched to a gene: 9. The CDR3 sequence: CASSPEGLAGGEEQYF. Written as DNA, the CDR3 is TGTGCCAGCAGTCCCGAGGGACTAGCGGGAGGTGAGGAGCAGTACTTC.

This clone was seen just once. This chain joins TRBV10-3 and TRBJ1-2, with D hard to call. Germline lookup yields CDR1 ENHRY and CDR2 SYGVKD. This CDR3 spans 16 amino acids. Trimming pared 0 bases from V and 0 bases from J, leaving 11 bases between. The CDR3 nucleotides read TGTGCCATCAGTGAGTCGGCGGCAGTGACTAACTATGGCTACACCTTC. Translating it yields CAISESAAVTNYGYTF.

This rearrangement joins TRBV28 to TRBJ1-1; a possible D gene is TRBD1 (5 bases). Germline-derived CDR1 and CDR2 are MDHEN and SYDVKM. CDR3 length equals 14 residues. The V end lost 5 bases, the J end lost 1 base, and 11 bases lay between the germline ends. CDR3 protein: CASSPKDRNTEAFF. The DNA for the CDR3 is TGTGCCAGCAGTCCTAAAGACAGGAACACTGAAGCTTTCTTT.

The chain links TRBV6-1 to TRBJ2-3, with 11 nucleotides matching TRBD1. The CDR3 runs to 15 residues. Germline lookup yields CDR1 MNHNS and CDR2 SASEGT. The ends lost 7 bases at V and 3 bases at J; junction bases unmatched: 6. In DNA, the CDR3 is TGTGCCAGCAAGTGGACAGGGGGCACGACAGATACGCAGTATTTT. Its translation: CASKWTGGTTDTQYF.

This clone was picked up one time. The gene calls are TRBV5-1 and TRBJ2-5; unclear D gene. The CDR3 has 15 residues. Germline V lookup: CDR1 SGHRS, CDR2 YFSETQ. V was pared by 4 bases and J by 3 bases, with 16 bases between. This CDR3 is CASSLGSGYKETQYF. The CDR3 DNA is TGCGCCAGCAGCCTAGGATCCGGCTACAAAGAGACCCAGTACTTC. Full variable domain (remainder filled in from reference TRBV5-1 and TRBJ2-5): KAGVTQTPRYLIKTRGQQVTLSCSPISGHRSVSWYQQTPGQGLQFLFEYFSETQRNKGNFPGRFSGRQFSNSRSEMNVSTLELGDSALYLCASSLGSGYKETQYFGPGTRLLVL.

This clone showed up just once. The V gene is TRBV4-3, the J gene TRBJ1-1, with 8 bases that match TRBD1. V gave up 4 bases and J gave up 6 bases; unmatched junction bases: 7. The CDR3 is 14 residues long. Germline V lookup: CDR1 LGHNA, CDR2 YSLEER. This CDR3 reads CASSPGQGWPEAFF. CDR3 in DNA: TGCGCCAGCAGCCCCGGACAGGGATGGCCTGAAGCTTTCTTT.

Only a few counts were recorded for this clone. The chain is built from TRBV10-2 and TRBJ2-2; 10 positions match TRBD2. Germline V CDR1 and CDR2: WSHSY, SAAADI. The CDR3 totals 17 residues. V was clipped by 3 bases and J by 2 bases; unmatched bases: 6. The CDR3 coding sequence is TGCGCCAGCAGTGACGTGACTAGCGGGCCTAACACCGGGGAGCTGTTTTTT. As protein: CASSDVTSGPNTGELFF.

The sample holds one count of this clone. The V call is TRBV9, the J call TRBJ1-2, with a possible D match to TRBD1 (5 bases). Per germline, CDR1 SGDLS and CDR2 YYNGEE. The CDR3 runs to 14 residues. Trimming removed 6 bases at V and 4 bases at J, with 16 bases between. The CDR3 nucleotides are TGTGCCAGCACCGTCGGCCAGGGCGGCTATGGCTACACCTTC. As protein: CASTVGQGGYGYTF.

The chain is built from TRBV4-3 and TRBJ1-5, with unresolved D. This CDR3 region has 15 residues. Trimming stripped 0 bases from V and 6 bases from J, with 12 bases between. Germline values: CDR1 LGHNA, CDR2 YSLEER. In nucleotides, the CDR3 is TGCGCCAGCAGCCAAGATTACAATTTTGGTCAGCCCCAGCATTTT. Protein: CASSQDYNFGQPQHF.

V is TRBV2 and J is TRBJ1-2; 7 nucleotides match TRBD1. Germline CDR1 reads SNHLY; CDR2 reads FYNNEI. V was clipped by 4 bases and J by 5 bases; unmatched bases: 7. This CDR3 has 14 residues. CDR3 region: CASSARGSSYGYTF. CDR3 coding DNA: TGTGCCAGCAGTGCCAGGGGGTCTTCGTATGGCTACACCTTC.

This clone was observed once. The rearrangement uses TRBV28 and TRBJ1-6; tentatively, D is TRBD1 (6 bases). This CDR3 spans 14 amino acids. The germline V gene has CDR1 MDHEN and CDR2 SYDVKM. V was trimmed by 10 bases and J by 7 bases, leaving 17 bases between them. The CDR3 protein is CATRLGAINSPLHF. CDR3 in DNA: TGTGCCACTCGATTGGGGGCGATCAATTCACCCCTCCACTTT.

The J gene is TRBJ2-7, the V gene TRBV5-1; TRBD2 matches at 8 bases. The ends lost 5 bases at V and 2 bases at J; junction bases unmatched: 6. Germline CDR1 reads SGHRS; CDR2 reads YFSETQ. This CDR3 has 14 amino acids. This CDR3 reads CASSYSGNTYEQYF. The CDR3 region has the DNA TGCGCCAGCAGTTATAGCGGGAACACCTACGAGCAGTACTTC. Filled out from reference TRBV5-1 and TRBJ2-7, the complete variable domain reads KAGVTQTPRYLIKTRGQQVTLSCSPISGHRSVSWYQQTPGQGLQFLFEYFSETQRNKGNFPGRFSGRQFSNSRSEMNVSTLELGDSALYLCASSYSGNTYEQYFGPGTRLTVT.

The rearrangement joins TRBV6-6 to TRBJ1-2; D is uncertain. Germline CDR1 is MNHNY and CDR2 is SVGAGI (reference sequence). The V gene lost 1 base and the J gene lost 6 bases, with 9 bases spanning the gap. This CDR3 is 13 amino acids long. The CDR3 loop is CASSYYRADGYTF. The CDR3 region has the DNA TGTGCCAGCAGTTACTATCGCGCGGATGGCTACACCTTC.

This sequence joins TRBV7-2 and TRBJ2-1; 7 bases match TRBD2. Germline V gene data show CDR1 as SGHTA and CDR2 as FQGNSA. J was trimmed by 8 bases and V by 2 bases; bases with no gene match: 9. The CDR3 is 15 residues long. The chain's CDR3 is CASSLSGLGVDEQFF. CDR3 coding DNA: TGTGCCAGCAGCTTATCCGGACTAGGTGTGGATGAGCAGTTCTTC. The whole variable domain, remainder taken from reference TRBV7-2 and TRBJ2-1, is GAGVSQSPSNKVTEKGKDVELRCDPISGHTALYWYRQSLGQGLEFLIYFQGNSAPDKSGLPSDRFSAERTGGSVSTLTIQRTQQEDSAVYLCASSLSGLGVDEQFFGPGTRLTVL.

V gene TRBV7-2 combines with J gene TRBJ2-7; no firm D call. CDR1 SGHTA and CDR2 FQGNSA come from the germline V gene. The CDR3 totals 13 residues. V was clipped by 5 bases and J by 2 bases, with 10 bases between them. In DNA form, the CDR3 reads TGTGCCAGCAGCCCCGCTGGCCCCTACGAGCAGTACTTC. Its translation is CASSPAGPYEQYF. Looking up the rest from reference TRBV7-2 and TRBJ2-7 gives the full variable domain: GAGVSQSPSNKVTEKGKDVELRCDPISGHTALYWYRQSLGQGLEFLIYFQGNSAPDKSGLPSDRFSAERTGGSVSTLTIQRTQQEDSAVYLCASSPAGPYEQYFGPGTRLTVT.

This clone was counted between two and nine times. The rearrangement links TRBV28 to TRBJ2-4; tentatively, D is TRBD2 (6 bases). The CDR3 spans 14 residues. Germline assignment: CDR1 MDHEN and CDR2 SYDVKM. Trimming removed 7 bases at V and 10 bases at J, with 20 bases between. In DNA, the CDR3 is TGTGCCAGCAACGGAGGGGCTCGACAACATATTCAGTACTTC. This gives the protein CASNGGARQHIQYF. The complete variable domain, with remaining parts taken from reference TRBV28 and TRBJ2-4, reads DVKVTQSSRYLVKRTGEKVFLECVQDMDHENMFWYRQDPGLGLRLIYFSYDVKMKEKGDIPEGYSVSREKKERFSLILESASTNQTSMYLCASNGGARQHIQYFGAGTRLSVL.

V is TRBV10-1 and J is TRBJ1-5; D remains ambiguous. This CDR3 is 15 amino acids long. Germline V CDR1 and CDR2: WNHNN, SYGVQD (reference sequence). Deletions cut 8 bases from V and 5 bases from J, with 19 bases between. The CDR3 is CASGLHRDLHQPQHF. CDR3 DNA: TGCGCCAGCGGACTGCACCGGGATTTGCATCAGCCCCAGCATTTT.